This T cell receptor (beta chain) emerged from a study of cytomegalovirus exposure and HLA in healthy donors. Study outcomes and limitations: Sequencing depth roughly uniform across donors was assumed in presence/absence analyses. Cytomegalovirus association was listed for about 150 TCR beta chains.

PCR was performed using 60 Vbeta and 13 Jbeta primers. Some clones are missing from TCRdb's copy, which holds only in-frame ones; the method was immunoSEQ multiplex PCR. Among about 200,000 clones, over 75% were seen once, and the ten largest hold approximately 3%. The CDR3 loop spans 16 amino acids. The V gene's germline CDR1 is SNHLY and CDR2 FYNNEI. The V and J ends lost 0 bases and 4 bases, in that order; junction bases with no gene match: 7. This clone was counted a single time. Its antigen is not identified. Sequences were obtained from PBMCs. The rearrangement links TRBV2 to TRBJ2-5; 8 bases are a match to TRBD2. This sequence was found in a woman in her twenties or thirties in good health and CMV-seronegative. CDR3 sequence: CASSEAVRAGGETQYF. Here the CDR3 DNA reads TGTGCCAGCAGTGAAGCGGTGCGGGCGGGGGGAGAGACCCAGTACTTC. The full variable domain, with the rest looked up from reference TRBV2 and TRBJ2-5, is EPEVTQTPSHQVTQMGQEVILRCVPISNHLYFYWYRQILGQKVEFLVSFYNNEISEKSEIFDDQFSVERPDGSNFTLKIRSTKLEDSAMYFCASSEAVRAGGETQYFGPGTRLLVL.